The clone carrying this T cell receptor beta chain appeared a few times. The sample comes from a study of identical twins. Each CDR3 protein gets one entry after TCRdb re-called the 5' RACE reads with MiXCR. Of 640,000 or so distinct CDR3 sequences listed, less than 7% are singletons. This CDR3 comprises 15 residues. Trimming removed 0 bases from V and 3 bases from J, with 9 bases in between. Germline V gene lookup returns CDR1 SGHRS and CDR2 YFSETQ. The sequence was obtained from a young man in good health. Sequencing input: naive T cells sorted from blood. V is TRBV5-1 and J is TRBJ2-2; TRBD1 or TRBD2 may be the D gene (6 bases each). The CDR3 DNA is TGCGCCAGCAGCTTGGCAGGGGACTACACCGGGGAGCTGTTTTTT. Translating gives CASSLAGDYTGELFF.